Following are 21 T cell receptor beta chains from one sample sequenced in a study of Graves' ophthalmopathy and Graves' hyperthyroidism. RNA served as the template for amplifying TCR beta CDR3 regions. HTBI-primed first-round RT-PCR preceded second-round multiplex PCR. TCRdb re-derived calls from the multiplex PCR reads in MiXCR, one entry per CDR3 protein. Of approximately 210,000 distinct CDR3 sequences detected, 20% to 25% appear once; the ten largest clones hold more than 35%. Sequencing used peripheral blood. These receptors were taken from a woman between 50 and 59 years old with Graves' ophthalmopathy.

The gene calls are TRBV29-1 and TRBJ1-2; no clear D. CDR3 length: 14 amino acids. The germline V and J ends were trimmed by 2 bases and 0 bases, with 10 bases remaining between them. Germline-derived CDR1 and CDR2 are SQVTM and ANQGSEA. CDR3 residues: CSVESWSTNYGYTF. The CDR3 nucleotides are TGCAGCGTTGAATCTTGGTCGACTAACTATGGCTACACCTTC.

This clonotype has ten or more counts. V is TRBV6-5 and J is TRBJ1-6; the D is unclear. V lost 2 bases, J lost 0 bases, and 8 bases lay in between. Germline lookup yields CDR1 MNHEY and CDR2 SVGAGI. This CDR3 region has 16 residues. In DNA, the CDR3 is TGTGCCAGCAGTTACGACGGCTACTCCTATAATTCACCCCTCCACTTT. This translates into CASSYDGYSYNSPLHF.

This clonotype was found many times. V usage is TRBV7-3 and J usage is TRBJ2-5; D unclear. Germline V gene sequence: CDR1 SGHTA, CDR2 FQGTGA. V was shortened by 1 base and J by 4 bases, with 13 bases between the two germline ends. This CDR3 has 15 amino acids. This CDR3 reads CASSLRGGSTETQYF. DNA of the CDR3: TGTGCCAGCAGCTTAAGGGGTGGTTCCACAGAGACCCAGTACTTC.

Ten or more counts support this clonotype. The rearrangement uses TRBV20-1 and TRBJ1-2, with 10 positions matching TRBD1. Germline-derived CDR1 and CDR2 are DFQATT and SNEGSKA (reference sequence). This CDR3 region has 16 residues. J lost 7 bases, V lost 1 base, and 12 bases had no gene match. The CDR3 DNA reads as TGCAGTGCTAGAGCAAAACCTGGCGGGACAGGGGTTGGCTACACCTTC. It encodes CSARAKPGGTGVGYTF.

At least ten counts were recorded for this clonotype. As DNA, the CDR3 is TGTGCCAGTAGCACTGACAGGGGTCGAGGCACCGGGGAGCTGTTTTTT. It specifies CASSTDRGRGTGELFF. The gene calls are TRBV19 and TRBJ2-2, with 8 bases aligning to TRBD1. The V and J ends lost 6 bases and 4 bases, in that order; junction bases with no gene match: 10. Germline V CDR1 and CDR2: LNHDA, SQIVND (reference sequence). The CDR3 length is 16 residues.

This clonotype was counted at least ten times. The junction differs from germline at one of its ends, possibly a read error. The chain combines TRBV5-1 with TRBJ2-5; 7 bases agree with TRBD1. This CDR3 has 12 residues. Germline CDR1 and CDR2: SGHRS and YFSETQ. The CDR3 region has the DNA TGCGCCAGCAGCTTGGGGGGGACAGTTCTTAACTTC. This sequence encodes CASSLGGTVLNF.

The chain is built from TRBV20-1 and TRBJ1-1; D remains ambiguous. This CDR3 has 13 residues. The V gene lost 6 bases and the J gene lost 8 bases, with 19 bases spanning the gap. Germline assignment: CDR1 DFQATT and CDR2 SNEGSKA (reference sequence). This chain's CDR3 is CSAPTWRHREAFF. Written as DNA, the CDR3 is TGCAGTGCCCCCACTTGGCGTCACAGAGAAGCTTTCTTT.

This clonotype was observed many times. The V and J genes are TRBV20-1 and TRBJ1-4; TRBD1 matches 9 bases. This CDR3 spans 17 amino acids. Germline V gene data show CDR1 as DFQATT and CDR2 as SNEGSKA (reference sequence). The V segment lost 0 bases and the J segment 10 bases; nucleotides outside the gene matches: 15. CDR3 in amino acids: CSARERGWGQGDAKLFF. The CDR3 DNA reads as TGCAGTGCTAGAGAAAGGGGCTGGGGACAGGGAGATGCAAAACTGTTTTTT.

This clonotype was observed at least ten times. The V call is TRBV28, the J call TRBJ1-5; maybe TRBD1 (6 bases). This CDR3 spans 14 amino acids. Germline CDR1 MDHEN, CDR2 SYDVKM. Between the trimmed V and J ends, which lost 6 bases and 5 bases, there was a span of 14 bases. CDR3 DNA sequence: TGTGCCAGCAGCCAGCCCCAGGGGCATCAGCCCCAGCATTTT. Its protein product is CASSQPQGHQPQHF.

CDR3 bases: TGTGCCAGCAGTACCGGGACAGGGAGCTCCTACGAGCAGTACTTC. The encoded protein is CASSTGTGSSYEQYF. The gene calls are TRBV6-1 and TRBJ2-7; 9 bases map to TRBD1. Germline V gene data show CDR1 as MNHNS and CDR2 as SASEGT. V gave up 5 bases and J gave up 0 bases; unmatched junction bases: 5. The CDR3 spans 15 residues.

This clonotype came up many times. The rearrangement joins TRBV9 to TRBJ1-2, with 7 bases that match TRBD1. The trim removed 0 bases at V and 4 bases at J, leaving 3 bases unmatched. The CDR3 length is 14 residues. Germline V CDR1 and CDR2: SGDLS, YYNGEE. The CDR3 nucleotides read TGTGCCAGCAGCGTAGGACAGGGAGCCTATGGCTACACCTTC. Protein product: CASSVGQGAYGYTF.

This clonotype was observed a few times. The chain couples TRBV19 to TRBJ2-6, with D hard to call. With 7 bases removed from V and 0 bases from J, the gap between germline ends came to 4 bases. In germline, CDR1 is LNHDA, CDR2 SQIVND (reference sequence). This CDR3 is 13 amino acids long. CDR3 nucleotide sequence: TGTGCCAGTACCAGCTCTGGGGCCAACGTCCTGACTTTC. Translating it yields CASTSSGANVLTF.

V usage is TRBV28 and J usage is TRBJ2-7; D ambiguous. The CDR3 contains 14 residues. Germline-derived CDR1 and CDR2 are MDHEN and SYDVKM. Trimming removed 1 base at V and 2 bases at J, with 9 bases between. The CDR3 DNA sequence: TGTGCCAGCAGTTTATTAGTGACTCCCTACGAGCAGTACTTC. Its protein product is CASSLLVTPYEQYF.

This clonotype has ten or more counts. CDR3 protein: CASSDPIPNEQYF. In DNA, the CDR3 is TGTGCCAGCAGTGATCCGATCCCCAACGAGCAGTACTTC. This chain links TRBV25-1 with TRBJ2-7; D remains ambiguous. CDR3 length: 13 amino acids. CDR1 and CDR2 from the germline V gene are MGHDK and SYGVNS. V dropped 3 bases and J dropped 5 bases, with 11 bases sitting between them.

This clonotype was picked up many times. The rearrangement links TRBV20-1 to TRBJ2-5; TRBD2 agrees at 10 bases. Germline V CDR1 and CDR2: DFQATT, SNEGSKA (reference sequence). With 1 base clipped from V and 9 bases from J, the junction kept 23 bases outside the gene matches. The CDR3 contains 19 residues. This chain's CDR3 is CSARVYRRAGGPSQLAQYF. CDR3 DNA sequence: TGCAGTGCTAGAGTATACAGGCGAGCGGGAGGGCCTTCCCAATTGGCCCAGTACTTC.

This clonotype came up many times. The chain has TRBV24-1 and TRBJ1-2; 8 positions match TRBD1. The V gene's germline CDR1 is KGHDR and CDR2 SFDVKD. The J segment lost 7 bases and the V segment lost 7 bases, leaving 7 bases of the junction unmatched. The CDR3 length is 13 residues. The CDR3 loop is CATRGQGGSGYTF. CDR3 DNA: TGTGCCACCAGAGGACAGGGCGGTTCTGGCTACACCTTC.

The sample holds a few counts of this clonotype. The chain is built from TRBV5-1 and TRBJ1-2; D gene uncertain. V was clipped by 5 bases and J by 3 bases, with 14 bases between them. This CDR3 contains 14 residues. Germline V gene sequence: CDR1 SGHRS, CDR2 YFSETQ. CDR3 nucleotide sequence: TGCGCCAGCAGGAACGACGGAGCTGACTATGGCTACACCTTC. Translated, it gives CASRNDGADYGYTF.

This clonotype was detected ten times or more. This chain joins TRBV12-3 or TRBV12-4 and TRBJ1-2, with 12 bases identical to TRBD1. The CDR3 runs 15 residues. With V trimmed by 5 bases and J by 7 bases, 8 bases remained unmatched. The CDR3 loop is CASSLGQGAPFGYTF. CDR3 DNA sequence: TGTGCCAGCAGTCTGGGACAGGGGGCCCCTTTTGGCTACACCTTC.

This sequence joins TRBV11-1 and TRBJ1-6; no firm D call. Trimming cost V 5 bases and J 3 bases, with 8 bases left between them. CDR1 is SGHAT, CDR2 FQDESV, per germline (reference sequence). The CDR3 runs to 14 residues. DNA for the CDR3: TGTGCCAGCAGCCATCAGGACTATAATTCACCCCTCCACTTT. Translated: CASSHQDYNSPLHF.

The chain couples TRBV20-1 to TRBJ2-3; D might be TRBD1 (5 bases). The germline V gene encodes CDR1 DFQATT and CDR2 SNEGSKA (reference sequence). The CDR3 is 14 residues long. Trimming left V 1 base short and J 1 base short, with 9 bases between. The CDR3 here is CSARVVGGTDTQYF. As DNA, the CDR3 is TGCAGTGCTAGAGTGGTAGGGGGCACAGATACGCAGTATTTT.

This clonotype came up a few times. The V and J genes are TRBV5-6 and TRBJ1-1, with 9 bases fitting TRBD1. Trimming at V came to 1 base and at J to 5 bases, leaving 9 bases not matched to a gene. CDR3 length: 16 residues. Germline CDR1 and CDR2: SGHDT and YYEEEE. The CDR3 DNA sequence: TGTGCCAGCAGCTTGTTGTACAGGGGGCGGGGGACTGAAGCTTTCTTT. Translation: CASSLLYRGRGTEAFF.